This entry lists 8 T cell receptor beta chains sequenced from one sample in a study of T cell responses to AZD1222 COVID-19 vaccine. Clones were sequenced by immunoSEQ multiplex PCR, and TCRdb holds only the in-frame ones, with some missing. In the table there are some 130,000 clones, approximately 88% of which are singletons. The sample was peripheral blood, taken on day 0 of AZD1222 vaccination. These receptors all come from an adult in good health.

The genes are TRBV29-1 and TRBJ2-3; 7 bases match TRBD2. The CDR3 totals 14 residues. The V gene's germline CDR1 is SQVTM and CDR2 ANQGSEA. V shed 7 bases, J shed 3 bases, and the junction held 10 bases outside the gene matches. The CDR3 sequence is CSAAILGGTDTQYF. CDR3 DNA: TGCAGCGCTGCCATCCTGGGGGGGACAGATACGCAGTATTTT.

The chain employs TRBV5-5 and TRBJ2-2, with D possibly being TRBD1 (5 bases). The CDR3 extends over 16 amino acids. V dropped 4 bases and J dropped 8 bases, with 21 bases sitting between them. Germline V CDR1 and CDR2: SGHKS, YYEKEE (reference sequence). The CDR3 spells CASSVQGLSYVGELFF. CDR3 DNA sequence: TGTGCCAGCAGCGTTCAGGGTCTTTCCTACGTAGGGGAGCTGTTTTTT.

The rearrangement joins TRBV7-3 to TRBJ1-5, with D uncertain. Germline CDR1 is SGHTA and CDR2 is FQGTGA. CDR3 size: 15 residues. V lost 1 base to trimming and J lost 4 bases, with 11 bases between them. CDR3 residues: CASSLRFPANQPQHF. The CDR3 DNA is TGTGCCAGCAGCTTAAGGTTCCCAGCTAATCAGCCCCAGCATTTT.

J is TRBJ2-1 and V is TRBV9; D may be TRBD2 (7 bases). The germline V gene encodes CDR1 SGDLS and CDR2 YYNGEE. V was shortened by 3 bases and J by 4 bases, with 20 bases between the two germline ends. This CDR3 spans 17 amino acids. The CDR3 spells CASSAGLGGGAYNEQFF. CDR3 DNA sequence: TGTGCCAGCAGCGCAGGGTTAGGCGGGGGCGCATACAATGAGCAGTTCTTC.

This chain connects TRBV9 to TRBJ1-4; the D gene is possibly TRBD1 (6 bases). This CDR3 spans 15 amino acids. Germline V CDR1 and CDR2: SGDLS, YYNGEE. The V end lost 0 bases, the J end lost 5 bases, and 11 bases lay between the germline ends. The CDR3 reads CASSVGPGGNEKLFF. Written as DNA, the CDR3 is TGTGCCAGCAGCGTAGGGCCGGGGGGCAATGAAAAACTGTTTTTT.

V and J are TRBV3-1 (or the pseudogene TRBV3-2) and TRBJ2-5, with D perhaps TRBD1 or TRBD2 (5 bases each). V was cut by 0 bases and J by 4 bases, with 12 bases left in between. The germline gives CDR1 LGHDT, CDR2 YNNKEL (reference sequence). The CDR3 is made up of 15 amino acids. CDR3 amino acids: CASSQEDGAGETQYF. The CDR3 DNA reads as TGTGCCAGCAGCCAAGAGGACGGGGCGGGAGAGACCCAGTACTTC.

This chain links TRBV2 with TRBJ2-1, with 7 bases aligning to TRBD2. The ends lost 5 bases at V and 6 bases at J; junction bases unmatched: 4. The CDR3 length is 13 residues. In germline, CDR1 is SNHLY, CDR2 FYNNEI. CDR3 in DNA: TGTGCCAGCAGTTCGACTAGCTTCAATGAGCAGTTCTTC. This encodes CASSSTSFNEQFF.

The V and J genes are TRBV5-1 and TRBJ2-2; TRBD1 agrees at 9 bases. V was clipped by 7 bases and J by 1 base; unmatched bases: 8. The germline CDR1 and CDR2 sequences are SGHRS and YFSETQ. The length of the CDR3 is 16 residues. Here the CDR3 reads CASLGTGRRNTGELFF. Written as DNA, the CDR3 is TGCGCCAGCCTCGGGACAGGGAGGCGGAACACCGGGGAGCTGTTTTTT.